One sample yielded the 23 T cell receptor beta chains listed below, sequenced in a study of breast tumors, draining lymph nodes, adjacent tissues. One entry per CDR3 protein results from TCRdb running MiXCR on the multiplex PCR reads. The sample has around 66,000 distinct CDR3 sequences; about 40% are singletons. The sample was breast tumor tissue. These receptors originate from a female donor with breast cancer. Some clones in this sample may be carry-over from other donors' samples.

This clonotype was detected ten times or more. V gene TRBV6-2 or TRBV6-3 combines with J gene TRBJ2-1; no definite D call. CDR3 length: 13 residues. Trimming stripped 7 bases from V and 7 bases from J, with 14 bases between. Per germline, CDR1 MNHEY and CDR2 SVGEGT. The CDR3 region is CASTLYWDNEQFF. CDR3 in DNA: TGTGCCAGCACACTATACTGGGATAATGAGCAGTTCTTC.

This clonotype was counted many times. J is TRBJ2-1 and V is TRBV2; the match to TRBD2 covers 16 bases. The length of the CDR3 is 15 residues. Trimming removed 6 bases from V and 4 bases from J; junction bases left unmatched: 0. Germline assignment: CDR1 SNHLY and CDR2 FYNNEI. CDR3 protein: CASRGLAGGYNEQFF. Written as DNA, the CDR3 is TGTGCCAGCAGGGGACTAGCGGGAGGGTACAATGAGCAGTTCTTC.

The V gene is TRBV20-1, the J gene TRBJ1-5; D perhaps matches TRBD1 (5 bases). CDR1 is DFQATT, CDR2 SNEGSKA, per germline (reference sequence). The CDR3 is 16 amino acids. Trimming took off 6 bases at V and 1 base at J, with 19 bases between the two ends. CDR3 sequence (DNA): TGCAGTGCCAGCAGTTACGGGGCAGGGAGCAATCAGCCCCAGCATTTT. Encoded protein: CSASSYGAGSNQPQHF.

This clonotype was observed a few times. The gene calls are TRBV12-3 or TRBV12-4 and TRBJ2-3, with 8 nucleotides matching TRBD2. The CDR3 is 15 amino acids. The ends lost 4 bases at V and 0 bases at J; junction bases unmatched: 3. The CDR3 coding sequence is TGTGCCAGCAGTTCCCGGGGGGGCAGCACAGATACGCAGTATTTT. Protein sequence: CASSSRGGSTDTQYF.

About this clonotype itself: The junction departs from germline at one end; a sequencing error may be responsible. The J gene is TRBJ2-5, the V gene TRBV10-3; 8 bases are a match to TRBD1. This CDR3 contains 14 residues. Per germline, CDR1 ENHRY and CDR2 SYGVKD. The DNA of the CDR3 is TGTGCCGTCAGTGAGGCAGGGGGCACGAAGACCCAGCACTTC. This encodes CAVSEAGGTKTQHF.

V usage is TRBV10-3 and J usage is TRBJ1-2, with D possibly matching TRBD1 (5 bases). The CDR3 loop spans 15 amino acids. V was cut by 3 bases and J by 0 bases, with 11 bases left in between. Germline V gives CDR1 ENHRY, CDR2 SYGVKD. The CDR3 reads CAISDGGQTNYGYTF. The DNA for the CDR3 is TGTGCCATCAGTGATGGGGGTCAAACTAACTATGGCTACACCTTC.

V and J are TRBV9 and TRBJ2-7; 7 bases map to TRBD1. V shed 0 bases, J shed 3 bases, and the junction held 6 bases outside the gene matches. The germline gives CDR1 SGDLS, CDR2 YYNGEE. This CDR3 has 15 amino acids. The CDR3: CASSVGGTENYEQYF. CDR3 DNA: TGTGCCAGCAGCGTAGGGGGGACAGAAAACTACGAGCAGTACTTC. Variable domain in full (rest from reference TRBV9 and TRBJ2-7): DSGVTQTPKHLITATGQRVTLRCSPRSGDLSVYWYQQSLDQGLQFLIQYYNGEERAKGNILERFSAQQFPDLHSELNLSSLELGDSALYFCASSVGGTENYEQYFGPGTRLTVT.

This rearrangement joins TRBV7-9 to TRBJ2-5, with 10 bases aligning to TRBD2. The trim removed 0 bases at V and 5 bases at J, leaving 9 bases unmatched. The CDR3 is 17 amino acids. Germline values: CDR1 SEHNR, CDR2 FQNEAQ (reference sequence). CDR3 residues: CASSLAISGRAGETQYF. CDR3 in DNA: TGTGCCAGCAGCTTAGCGATAAGCGGGAGGGCCGGGGAGACCCAGTACTTC.

CDR3: CASSTPGQGRDTEAFF. The CDR3 DNA reads as TGTGCCAGCAGCACCCCGGGACAGGGTAGGGACACTGAAGCTTTCTTT. V and J are TRBV7-9 and TRBJ1-1; 9 bases map to TRBD1. Germline V CDR1 and CDR2: SEHNR, FQNEAQ (reference sequence). With 5 bases clipped from V and 3 bases from J, the junction kept 10 bases outside the gene matches. The CDR3 has 16 amino acids.

The chain recombines TRBV12-3 or TRBV12-4 with TRBJ1-6; 9 bases are shared with TRBD1. J was trimmed by 10 bases and V by 9 bases; bases with no gene match: 16. CDR3 length: 16 amino acids. The DNA for the CDR3 is TGTGCCAGTCGGCGTCTTCCGACAGGGGGTGGGTCACCCCTCCACTTT. This gives the protein CASRRLPTGGGSPLHF.

Many counts were recorded for this clonotype. The V gene is TRBV18, the J gene TRBJ2-5; no reliable D call. The germline V gene has CDR1 KGHSH and CDR2 LQKENI. The CDR3 has 10 residues. V was clipped by 6 bases and J by 3 bases, with 2 bases between them. CDR3 amino acids: CASSEETQYF. CDR3 DNA sequence: TGTGCCAGCTCCGAAGAGACCCAGTACTTC.

This clonotype was counted many times. The chain couples TRBV12-3 or TRBV12-4 to TRBJ1-6; a weak D match, TRBD1 (6 bases). Trimming removed 10 bases from V and 8 bases from J, with 15 bases in between. The CDR3 has 13 amino acids. The CDR3 sequence: CATKQGGHSPLHF. In DNA form, the CDR3 reads TGTGCCACCAAACAGGGAGGGCATTCACCCCTCCACTTT.

There are many counts of this clonotype. The rearrangement links TRBV27 to TRBJ1-4; no clear D gene. This CDR3 is built from 15 residues. The germline CDR1 and CDR2 sequences are MNHEY and SMNVEV (reference sequence). Trimming took off 3 bases at V and 0 bases at J, with 8 bases between the two ends. CDR3 protein: CASSFSGATNEKLFF. The CDR3 coding sequence is TGTGCCAGCAGTTTCTCCGGGGCAACTAATGAAAAACTGTTTTTT.

The chain employs TRBV5-1 and TRBJ2-5, with 12 bases aligning to TRBD2. CDR1 and CDR2 (germline): SGHRS, YFSETQ. The J segment lost 3 bases and the V segment lost 5 bases, leaving 8 bases of the junction unmatched. This CDR3 spans 16 amino acids. CDR3 sequence: CASRGLTSGGKETQYF. The CDR3 DNA reads as TGCGCCAGCAGGGGGTTGACTAGCGGGGGCAAAGAGACCCAGTACTTC.

The V gene is TRBV12-5, the J gene TRBJ2-2, with D possibly matching TRBD1 (5 bases). Germline-derived CDR1 and CDR2 are LGHNT and FRNRAP. V dropped 6 bases and J dropped 5 bases, with 22 bases sitting between them. The CDR3 has 17 amino acids. In nucleotides, the CDR3 is TGTGCTAGTGGGTTTTCGCCGACAGAGGACATTACCGGGGAGCTGTTTTTT. It specifies CASGFSPTEDITGELFF. The complete variable domain, with remaining parts taken from reference TRBV12-5 and TRBJ2-2, reads DARVTQTPRHKVTEMGQEVTMRCQPILGHNTVFWYRQTMMQGLELLAYFRNRAPLDDSGMPKDRFSAEMPDATLATLKIQPSEPRDSAVYFCASGFSPTEDITGELFFGEGSRLTVL.

This clonotype came up many times. V is TRBV7-3 and J is TRBJ2-5; D unresolved. The germline CDR1 and CDR2 sequences are SGHTA and FQGTGA. This CDR3 comprises 13 residues. With 1 base removed from V and 5 bases from J, the gap between germline ends came to 8 bases. CDR3 DNA sequence: TGTGCCAGCAGCTTAAGCGCTGTGGAGACCCAGTACTTC. This translates into CASSLSAVETQYF.

There are many counts of this clonotype. V gene TRBV20-1 combines with J gene TRBJ2-5; 10 bases map to TRBD2. CDR1 and CDR2 from the germline V gene are DFQATT and SNEGSKA (reference sequence). The CDR3 spans 15 residues. Trimming removed 2 bases from V and 5 bases from J; junction bases left unmatched: 8. The CDR3 loop reads CSARMPQRGGETQYF. The DNA for the CDR3 is TGCAGTGCTAGAATGCCCCAGCGGGGGGGCGAGACCCAGTACTTC.

Comment on this clonotype: The junction departs from germline at one end; a sequencing error may be responsible. The V and J genes are TRBV7-3 and TRBJ1-5; tentatively, D is TRBD1 (6 bases). This CDR3 region has 16 residues. Germline loops: CDR1 SGHTA, CDR2 FQGTGA. CDR3 loop: CANSPEWQGFDQPQHF. As DNA, the CDR3 is TGTGCCAACAGCCCTGAGTGGCAGGGGTTCGATCAGCCCCAGCATTTT.

This clonotype was found many times. The chain couples TRBV6-5 to TRBJ2-3, with D unresolved. Germline V gene sequence: CDR1 MNHEY, CDR2 SVGAGI. The CDR3 runs to 14 residues. The V end was cut by 5 bases, the J end by 1 base, with 10 bases between. This chain's CDR3 is CASSPSQRTDTQYF. The CDR3 DNA sequence: TGTGCCAGCAGTCCCTCGCAGCGCACAGATACGCAGTATTTT.

By share of the sample, this clonotype is medium-sized (0.01 to 0.1%). CDR3 DNA: TGCGCCAGCAGCTTGGGACAGGCATTCTCTGGAAACACCATATATTTT. The encoded protein is CASSLGQAFSGNTIYF. The V and J genes are TRBV5-1 and TRBJ1-3; a weak D match, TRBD1 (6 bases). Germline V lookup: CDR1 SGHRS, CDR2 YFSETQ. The V and J ends lost 0 bases and 0 bases respectively, with 10 bases between them. CDR3 size: 16 residues.

This rearrangement joins TRBV4-2 to TRBJ2-2; 7 bases map to TRBD2. The germline CDR1 and CDR2 sequences are LGHNA and YNFKEQ. There are 16 residues in the CDR3. The trim removed 4 bases at V and 7 bases at J, leaving 12 bases unmatched. The CDR3 coding sequence is TGTGCCAGCAGCCCCAGGGTTTCTAGCGGACACGGGGAGCTGTTTTTT. It codes for CASSPRVSSGHGELFF.

This clonotype was observed at least ten times. This rearrangement joins TRBV12-3 or TRBV12-4 to TRBJ2-2, with no clear D. V shed 7 bases and J shed 5 bases, with 14 bases lying between them. The CDR3 sequence is 14 residues long. The CDR3 nucleotides read TGTGCCAGCATCCCCCGGTCGGGTACCGGGGAGCTGTTTTTT. Translating it yields CASIPRSGTGELFF.

This clonotype was counted at least ten times. CDR3 sequence: CATSDQRQVDQETQYF. In nucleotides, the CDR3 is TGTGCCACCAGTGATCAGAGACAGGTCGACCAAGAGACCCAGTACTTC. The chain recombines TRBV24-1 with TRBJ2-5, with D maybe TRBD1 (6 bases). Per the germline V gene, CDR1 is KGHDR and CDR2 is SFDVKD. Trimming pared 3 bases from V and 0 bases from J, leaving 13 bases between. The CDR3 sequence is 16 residues long.